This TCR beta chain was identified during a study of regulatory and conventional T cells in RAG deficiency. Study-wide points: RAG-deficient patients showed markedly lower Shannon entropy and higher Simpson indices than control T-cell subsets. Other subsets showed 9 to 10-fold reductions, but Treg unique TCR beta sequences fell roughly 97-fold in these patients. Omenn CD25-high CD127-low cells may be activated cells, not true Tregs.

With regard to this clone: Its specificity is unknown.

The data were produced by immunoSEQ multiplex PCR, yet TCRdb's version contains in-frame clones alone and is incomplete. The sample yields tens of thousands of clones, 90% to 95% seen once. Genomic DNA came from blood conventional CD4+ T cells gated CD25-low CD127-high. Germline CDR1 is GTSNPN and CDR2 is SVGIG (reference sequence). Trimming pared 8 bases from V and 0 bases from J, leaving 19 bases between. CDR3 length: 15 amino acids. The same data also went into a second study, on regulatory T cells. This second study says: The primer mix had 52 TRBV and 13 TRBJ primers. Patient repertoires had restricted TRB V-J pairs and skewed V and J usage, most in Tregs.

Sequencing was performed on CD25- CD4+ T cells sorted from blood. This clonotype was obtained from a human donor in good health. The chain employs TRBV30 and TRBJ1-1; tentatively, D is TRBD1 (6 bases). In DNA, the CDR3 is TGTGCCGGGAACCGGGACAACTCTTTGAACACTGAAGCTTTCTTT. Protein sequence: CAGNRDNSLNTEAFF.